Listed below are T cell receptor beta chains from one sample, sequenced in a study of STAT5B mutations in CD4+ large granular lymphocyte leukemia. Here immunoSEQ multiplex PCR was the method, and the copy in TCRdb shows in-frame clones only, minus some. The sample includes about 24,000 clones, more than 70% of them seen just once. The specimen sequenced was CD4+ T cells from blood buffy coats. These receptors were collected from a human donor in good health. CDR3s include the opening cysteine and the closing phenylalanine or tryptophan. D genes are given only for firm matches. The size field is filled for only some rows; it gives once, few, many or a size class.

.	TRBV5-8	TRBJ1-2	TRBD1	TGTGCCAGCAGCCTCGGACAGGGCGGCGGCTACACCTTC	CASSLGQGGGYTF
.	TRBV5-5	TRBJ1-5	.	TGTGCCAGCAGCTTGCTGAATAGCAATCAGCCCCAGCATTTT	CASSLLNSNQPQHF
.	TRBV7-8	TRBJ2-6	.	TGTGCCAGCAGCTTTGTGGGGACTGGGGCCAACGTCCTGACTTTC	CASSFVGTGANVLTF
few	TRBV7-9	TRBJ1-2	.	TGTGCCAGCAGCCCAATGGGGGGCGGAAACTATGGCTACACCTTC	CASSPMGGGNYGYTF
.	TRBV9	TRBJ2-3	TRBD2	TGTGCCAGCAGCGCGTCGACTAGCGGGGCCTCTGATACGCAGTATTTT	CASSASTSGASDTQYF
.	TRBV5-1	TRBJ2-5	.	TGCGCCAGCGGGAAAGGGGACTCCCAAGAGACCCAGTACTTC	CASGKGDSQETQYF
.	TRBV28	TRBJ1-2	.	TGTGCCAGCAGTGCCACTTTAACCGGGTCCCACTATGGCTACACCTTC	CASSATLTGSHYGYTF
.	TRBV2	TRBJ2-7	.	TGTGCCAGCAGTGCCATCCTAGGGGACTACGAGCAGTACTTC	CASSAILGDYEQYF
.	TRBV7-2	TRBJ2-5	.	TGTGCCAGCAGCGCACTAGCCGGGGAGACCCAGTACTTC	CASSALAGETQYF
few	TRBV9	TRBJ1-1	.	TGTGCCAGCAGCGTAGCGGGAATGAACACTGAAGCTTTCTTT	CASSVAGMNTEAFF
.	TRBV11-2	TRBJ1-2	.	TGTGCCAGCAGCTTAGGAGTCACCTTTGGATATGGCTACACCTTC	CASSLGVTFGYGYTF
.	TRBV28	TRBJ2-3	TRBD1	TGTGCCAGCAGTGTCGGGACAGGTCGAACAGATACGCAGTATTTT	CASSVGTGRTDTQYF
.	TRBV28	TRBJ1-2	TRBD1	TGTGCCAGCGCGTTACCCCGGCCGACAGGGGGCGCGGGTGGCTACACCTTC	CASALPRPTGGAGGYTF
.	TRBV5-5	TRBJ1-1	.	TGTGCCAGCAGCCCTGGGACGGCCGGCACTGAAGCTTTCTTT	CASSPGTAGTEAFF
.	TRBV16	TRBJ1-2	.	TGTGCCAGCAGCCCATTGTTCCGGGCTACTAACTATGGCTACACCTTC	CASSPLFRATNYGYTF
.	TRBV5-4	TRBJ1-4	.	TGTGCCAGCAGCTCGAGGGTTGGGGAAAAACTGTTTTTT	CASSSRVGEKLFF
.	TRBV27	TRBJ2-5	.	TGTGCCAGCAGTTTCTCACAAGAGACCCAGTACTTC	CASSFSQETQYF
.	TRBV5-1	TRBJ1-2	.	TGCGCCAGCAGCTTATCTACCGCGAGTGGGGGTGGCTACACCTTC	CASSLSTASGGGYTF
few	TRBV9	TRBJ2-7	.	TGTGCCAGCAGCGTAGAACCGGACAGCTCCTACGAGCAGTACTTC	CASSVEPDSSYEQYF
.	TRBV19	TRBJ2-3	TRBD1	TGTGCCAGTAGTACGCCGGACAGGCCGGCGCAGTATTTT	CASSTPDRPAQYF
.	TRBV28	TRBJ1-1	.	TGTGCCAGCAGTTTCAACAACGCGAGGGTCGGCACTGAAGCTTTCTTT	CASSFNNARVGTEAFF
.	TRBV5-8	TRBJ2-7	TRBD2	TGTGCCAGCAGAAGGACTAGGGCTGAGCAGTACTTC	CASRRTRAEQYF
.	TRBV12-1	TRBJ1-3	.	TGTGCCAGCAGCTTTCAGTCCTCTGGAAACACCATATATTTT	CASSFQSSGNTIYF
.	TRBV5-4	TRBJ2-2	.	TGTGCCAGCAGCCCATCTAGCGACCGCACCGGGGAGCTGTTTTTT	CASSPSSDRTGELFF
.	TRBV2	TRBJ2-7	.	TGTGCCAGCAGGGCACAGGGAGGTCTCGAGCAGTACTTC	CASRAQGGLEQYF
.	TRBV28	TRBJ2-5	.	TGTGCCAGCATCCCCGTCGGGACCGCGAAACCGGAGACCCAGTACTTC	CASIPVGTAKPETQYF
.	TRBV5-4	TRBJ2-1	.	TGTGCCAGCAGCTTGGCTCGTCGGCAGCTATACAATGAGCAGTTCTTC	CASSLARRQLYNEQFF
.	TRBV20-1	TRBJ2-1	.	TGCAGTGCTAGAGGACTTAGTGAGCAGTTCTTC	CSARGLSEQFF